What follows describes a single TCR beta chain. Its antigen is unidentified. Profiled with immunoSEQ multiplex PCR; TCRdb holds only in-frame clones, not every one. The sample lists about 36,000 clones; over 70% were seen once. The record originates from a study of monozygotic twins with cystic fibrosis. The V gene lost 1 base and the J gene lost 1 base, with 7 bases spanning the gap. The length of the CDR3 is 14 residues. Germline V lookup: CDR1 SGHTA, CDR2 FQGNSA. Whole-study results and caveats: Median Simpson clonality of roughly 0.01 suggested naive T cells predominated.

Sequences were obtained from blood. The TCR sequence derives from a girl aged 2 to 10 with cystic fibrosis. V gene TRBV7-2 combines with J gene TRBJ1-1; no clear D. In DNA form, the CDR3 reads TGTGCCAGCAGCTTAGGGGCCTCGAACACTGAAGCTTTCTTT. This codes for CASSLGASNTEAFF.